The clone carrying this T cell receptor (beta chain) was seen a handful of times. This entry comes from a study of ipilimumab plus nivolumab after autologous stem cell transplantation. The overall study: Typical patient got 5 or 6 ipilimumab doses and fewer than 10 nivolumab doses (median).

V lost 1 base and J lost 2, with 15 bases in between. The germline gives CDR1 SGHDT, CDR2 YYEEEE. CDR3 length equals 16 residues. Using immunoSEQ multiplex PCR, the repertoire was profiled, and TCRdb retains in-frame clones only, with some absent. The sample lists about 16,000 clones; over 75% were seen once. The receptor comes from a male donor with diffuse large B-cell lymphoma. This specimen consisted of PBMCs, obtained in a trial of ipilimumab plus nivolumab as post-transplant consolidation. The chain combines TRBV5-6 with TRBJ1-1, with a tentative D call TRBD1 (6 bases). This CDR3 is CASSLWGGASNTEAFF. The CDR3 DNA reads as TGTGCCAGCAGCTTGTGGGGGGGCGCGAGTAACACTGAAGCTTTCTTT.